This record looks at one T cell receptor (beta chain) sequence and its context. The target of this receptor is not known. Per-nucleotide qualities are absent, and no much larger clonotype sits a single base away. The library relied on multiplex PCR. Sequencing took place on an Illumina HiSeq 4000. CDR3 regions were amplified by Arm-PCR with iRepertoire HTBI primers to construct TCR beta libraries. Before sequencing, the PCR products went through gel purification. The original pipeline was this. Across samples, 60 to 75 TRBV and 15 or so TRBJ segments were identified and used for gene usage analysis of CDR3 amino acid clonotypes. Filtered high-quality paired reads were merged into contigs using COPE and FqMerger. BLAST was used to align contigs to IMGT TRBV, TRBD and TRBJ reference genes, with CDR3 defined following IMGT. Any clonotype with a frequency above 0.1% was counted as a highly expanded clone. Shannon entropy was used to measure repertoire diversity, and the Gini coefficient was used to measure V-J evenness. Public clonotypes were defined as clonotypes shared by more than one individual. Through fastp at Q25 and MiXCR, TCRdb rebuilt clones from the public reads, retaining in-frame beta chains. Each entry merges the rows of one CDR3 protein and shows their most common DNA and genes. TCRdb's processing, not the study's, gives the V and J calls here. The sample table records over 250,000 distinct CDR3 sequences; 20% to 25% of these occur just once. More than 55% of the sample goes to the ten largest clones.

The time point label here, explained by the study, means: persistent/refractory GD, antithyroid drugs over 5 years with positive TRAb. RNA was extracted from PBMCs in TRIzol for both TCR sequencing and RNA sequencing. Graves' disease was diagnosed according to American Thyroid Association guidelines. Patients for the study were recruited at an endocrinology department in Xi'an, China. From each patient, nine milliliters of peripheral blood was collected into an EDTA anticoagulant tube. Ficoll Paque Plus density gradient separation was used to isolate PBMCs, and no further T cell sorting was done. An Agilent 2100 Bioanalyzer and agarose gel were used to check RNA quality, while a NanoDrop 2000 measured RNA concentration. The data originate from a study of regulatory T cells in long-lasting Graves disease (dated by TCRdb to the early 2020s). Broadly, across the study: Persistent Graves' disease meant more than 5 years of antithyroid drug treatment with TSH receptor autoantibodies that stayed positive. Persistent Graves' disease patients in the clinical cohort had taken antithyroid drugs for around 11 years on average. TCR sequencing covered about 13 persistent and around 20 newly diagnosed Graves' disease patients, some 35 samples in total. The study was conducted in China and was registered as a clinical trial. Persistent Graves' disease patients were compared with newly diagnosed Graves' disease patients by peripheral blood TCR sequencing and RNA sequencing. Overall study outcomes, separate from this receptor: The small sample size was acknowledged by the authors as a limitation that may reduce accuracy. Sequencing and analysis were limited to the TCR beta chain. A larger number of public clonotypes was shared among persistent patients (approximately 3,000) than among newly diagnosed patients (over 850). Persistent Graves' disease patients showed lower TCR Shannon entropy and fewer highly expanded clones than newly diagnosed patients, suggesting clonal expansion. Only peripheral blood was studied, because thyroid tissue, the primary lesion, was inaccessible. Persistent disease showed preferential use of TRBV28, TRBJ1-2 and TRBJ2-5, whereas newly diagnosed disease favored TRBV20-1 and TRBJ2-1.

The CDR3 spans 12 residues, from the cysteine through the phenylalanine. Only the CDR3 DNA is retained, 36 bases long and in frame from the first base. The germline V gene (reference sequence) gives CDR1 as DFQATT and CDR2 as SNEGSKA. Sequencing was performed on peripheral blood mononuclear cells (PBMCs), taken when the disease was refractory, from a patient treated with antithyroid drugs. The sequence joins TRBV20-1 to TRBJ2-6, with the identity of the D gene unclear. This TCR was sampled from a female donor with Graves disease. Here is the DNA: TGCAGCGGCAGCTCTGGGGCCAACGTCCTGACTTTC. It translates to CSGSSGANVLTF.